Shown below are 10 T cell receptor beta chains from a single sample sequenced in a study of blood T cell repertoires in COVID-19. Using immunoSEQ multiplex PCR, the repertoire was profiled, and TCRdb retains in-frame clones only, with some absent. The table records a few hundred thousand clones, approximately 82% of them present only once. Sequenced sample: PBMCs or T cells enriched from blood (not recorded which). These receptors were obtained from a man in his forties who had recovered from COVID-19.

This sequence joins TRBV5-1 and TRBJ2-3; 7 bases align to TRBD1. CDR1 is SGHRS and CDR2 is YFSETQ in the germline V gene. With 8 bases clipped from V and 3 bases from J, the junction kept 9 bases outside the gene matches. The CDR3 spans 14 residues. The CDR3 nucleotides are TGCGCCAGTCACGACCGACAGGGAACAGATACGCAGTATTTT. Its translation is CASHDRQGTDTQYF.

This chain links TRBV2 with TRBJ2-3, with 7 positions matching TRBD1. The CDR3 spans 12 residues. Germline V gives CDR1 SNHLY, CDR2 FYNNEI. The junction had 2 bases not matched to a gene; V was cut back by 6 bases and J by 5 bases. The CDR3 sequence is CASSDRVDTQYF. The CDR3 region has the DNA TGTGCCAGCAGCGACAGGGTAGATACGCAGTATTTT. The full variable domain, with the rest looked up from reference TRBV2 and TRBJ2-3, is EPEVTQTPSHQVTQMGQEVILRCVPISNHLYFYWYRQILGQKVEFLVSFYNNEISEKSEIFDDQFSVERPDGSNFTLKIRSTKLEDSAMYFCASSDRVDTQYFGPGTRLTVL.

The rearrangement joins TRBV10-2 to TRBJ2-5, with a tentative D call TRBD1 (5 bases). Germline CDR1 is WSHSY and CDR2 is SAAADI. CDR3 size: 11 residues. Trimming shortened V by 2 bases and J by 8 bases, and 6 bases separated the two germline ends. CDR3 DNA: TGCGCCAGCAGTGAGAGGGGAACCCAGTACTTC. This encodes CASSERGTQYF.

V and J are TRBV3-1 (or the pseudogene TRBV3-2) and TRBJ1-3; 7 nucleotides match TRBD1. Germline lookup yields CDR1 LGHDT and CDR2 YNNKEL (reference sequence). The V gene end was trimmed by 5 bases and the J gene end by 3 bases; junction bases not matched to a gene: 7. This CDR3 contains 15 residues. This CDR3 reads CASSLVDRRGNTIYF. In DNA form, the CDR3 reads TGTGCCAGCAGCTTAGTGGACAGGCGTGGAAACACCATATATTTT.

The rearrangement uses TRBV6-5 and TRBJ2-7, with 11 bases matching TRBD2. J lost 6 bases, V lost 5 bases, and 6 bases had no gene match. This CDR3 is built from 14 residues. The germline V gene encodes CDR1 MNHEY and CDR2 SVGAGI. Here the CDR3 reads CASSTSGSGREQYF. In DNA form, the CDR3 reads TGTGCCAGCAGTACTAGCGGGAGTGGGCGCGAGCAGTACTTC.

The CDR3 nucleotides read TGTGCCAGCAGTTTACCCCAGGTGGGACAGGGTGACGGCTACACCTTC. Translated: CASSLPQVGQGDGYTF. The V call is TRBV28, the J call TRBJ1-2, with 9 bases fitting TRBD1. V shed 2 bases, J shed 8 bases, and the junction held 12 bases outside the gene matches. CDR3 length: 16 residues. From germline, CDR1 is MDHEN and CDR2 SYDVKM.

The CDR3 here is CASSTRTGEYQETQYF. The CDR3 bases are TGTGCCAGTAGTACGCGGACAGGGGAGTACCAAGAGACCCAGTACTTC. V is TRBV19 and J is TRBJ2-5, with 9 bases matching TRBD1. J was trimmed by 0 bases and V by 4 bases; bases with no gene match: 6. This CDR3 is 16 amino acids long. Germline CDR1 reads LNHDA; CDR2 reads SQIVND (reference sequence).

The rearrangement joins TRBV6-5 to TRBJ2-2; weak D call: TRBD2 (5 bases). Per germline, CDR1 MNHEY and CDR2 SVGAGI. This CDR3 has 13 amino acids. The V end was cut by 6 bases, the J end by 4 bases, with 9 bases between. Here the CDR3 reads CASSPRGTGELFF. CDR3 coding DNA: TGTGCCAGCAGCCCCCGGGGCACCGGGGAGCTGTTTTTT.

The chain recombines TRBV5-1 with TRBJ1-2; tentative D call: TRBD1 (5 bases). Trimming took 3 bases from V and 4 from J, leaving 22 bases between them. This CDR3 has 17 residues. Germline V gives CDR1 SGHRS, CDR2 YFSETQ. The CDR3 DNA reads TGCGCCAGCAGCTGGGGGGAGGGGACCATTTCTGGCTATGGCTACACCTTC. It is translated as CASSWGEGTISGYGYTF.

The CDR3 loop is CASSSHVLANYGYTF. The CDR3 nucleotides are TGTGCCAGCAGCAGCCACGTCCTGGCTAACTATGGCTACACCTTC. V gene TRBV6-2 or TRBV6-3 combines with J gene TRBJ1-2, with unresolved D. Germline loops: CDR1 MNHEY, CDR2 SVGEGT. Trimming removed 6 bases from V and 0 bases from J, with 14 bases in between. The CDR3 is 15 residues long.